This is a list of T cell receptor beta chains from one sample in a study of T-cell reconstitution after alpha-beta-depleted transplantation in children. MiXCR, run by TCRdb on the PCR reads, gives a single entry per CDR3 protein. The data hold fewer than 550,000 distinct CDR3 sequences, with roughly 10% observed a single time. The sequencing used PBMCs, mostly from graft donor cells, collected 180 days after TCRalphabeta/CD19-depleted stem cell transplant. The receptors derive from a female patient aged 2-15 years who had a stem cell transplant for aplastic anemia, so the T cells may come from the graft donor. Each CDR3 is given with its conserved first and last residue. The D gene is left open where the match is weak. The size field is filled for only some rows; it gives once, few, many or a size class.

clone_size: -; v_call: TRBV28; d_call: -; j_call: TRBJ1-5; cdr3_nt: TGTGCCAGCAGTCGGGACTCCTGGGGCGATCAGCCCCAGCATTTT; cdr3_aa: CASSRDSWGDQPQHF
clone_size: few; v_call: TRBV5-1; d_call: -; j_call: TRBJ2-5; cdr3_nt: TGCGCCAGCAGCGGGCTAGTCCTAGGGGTCCCAGAGACCCAGTACTTC; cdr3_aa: CASSGLVLGVPETQYF
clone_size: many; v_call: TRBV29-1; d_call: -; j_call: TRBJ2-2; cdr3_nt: TGCAGCGTTAAGGACCTCGGGGAGCTGTTTTTT; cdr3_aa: CSVKDLGELFF
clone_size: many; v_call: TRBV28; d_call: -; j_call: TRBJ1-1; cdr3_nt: TGTGCCAGCAGTTGGCTCCATGTCAGAGACACTGAAGCTTTCTTT; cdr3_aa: CASSWLHVRDTEAFF
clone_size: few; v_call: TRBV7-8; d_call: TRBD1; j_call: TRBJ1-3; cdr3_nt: TGTGCCAGCAGCGTCGGGACAGGGTCCGGAAACACCATATATTTT; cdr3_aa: CASSVGTGSGNTIYF
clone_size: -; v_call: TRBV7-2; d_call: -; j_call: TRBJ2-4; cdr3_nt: TGTGCCAGCAGCACTCAAAACATTCAGTACTTC; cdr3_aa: CASSTQNIQYF
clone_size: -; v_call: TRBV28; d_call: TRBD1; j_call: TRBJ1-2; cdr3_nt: TGTGCCAGCAGTCCTTCGGACAGGGAAAGCTATGGCTACACCTTC; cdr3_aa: CASSPSDRESYGYTF
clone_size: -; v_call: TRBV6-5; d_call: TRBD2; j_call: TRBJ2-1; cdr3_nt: TGTGCCAGCAGTTACTCGAGTAAACTAGCGGGGGACCCCAATGAGCAGTTCTTC; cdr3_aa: CASSYSSKLAGDPNEQFF
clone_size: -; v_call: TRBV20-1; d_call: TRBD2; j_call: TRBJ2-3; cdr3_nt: TGCAGTGCCGGGGGGACTAGCGGAGTAGCGGATACGCAGTATTTT; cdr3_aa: CSAGGTSGVADTQYF
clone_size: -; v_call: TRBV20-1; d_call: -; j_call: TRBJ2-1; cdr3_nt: TGCAGTGCGGGAACGGGACTTAACAATGAGCAGTTCTTC; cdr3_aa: CSAGTGLNNEQFF
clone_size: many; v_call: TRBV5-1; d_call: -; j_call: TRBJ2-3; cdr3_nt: TGCGCCAGCGGCGCGACTACTACAGATACGCAGTATTTT; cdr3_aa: CASGATTTDTQYF
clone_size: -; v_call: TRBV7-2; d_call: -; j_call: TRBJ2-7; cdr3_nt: TGTGCCAGCAGCTTAGGTACTCTTCTCGCGAGCTCCTACGAGCAGTACTTC; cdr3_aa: CASSLGTLLASSYEQYF
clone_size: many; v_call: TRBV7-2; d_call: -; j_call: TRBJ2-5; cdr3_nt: TGTGCCAGCAGCTTAGGCTACGGGATTGGAGAGACCCAGTACTTC; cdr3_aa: CASSLGYGIGETQYF
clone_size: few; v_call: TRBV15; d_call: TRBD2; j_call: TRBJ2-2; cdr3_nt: TGTGCCACCACCCTTCGACTAGCGGGAGAATTGGGGGAGCTGTTTTTT; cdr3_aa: CATTLRLAGELGELFF
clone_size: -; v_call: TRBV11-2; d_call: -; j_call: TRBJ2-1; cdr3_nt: TGTGCCACCTCACCCGACAGGAGCCCTGGGAATGAGCAGTTCTTC; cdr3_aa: CATSPDRSPGNEQFF
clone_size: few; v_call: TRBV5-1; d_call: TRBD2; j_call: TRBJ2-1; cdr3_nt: TGCGCCAGCAGCTTGGTCCTTAGCGGGAGCTCCTACAATGAGCAGTTCTTC; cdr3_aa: CASSLVLSGSSYNEQFF
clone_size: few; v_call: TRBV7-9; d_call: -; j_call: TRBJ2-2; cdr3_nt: TGTGCCAGCAGCTTAATTCGGGCCTGGACCGACGGGGAGCTGTTTTTT; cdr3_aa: CASSLIRAWTDGELFF
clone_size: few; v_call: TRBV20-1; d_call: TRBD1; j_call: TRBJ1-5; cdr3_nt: TGCAGTGCCTCGAGGGACAGTCCCAATCAGCCCCAGCATTTT; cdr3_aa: CSASRDSPNQPQHF
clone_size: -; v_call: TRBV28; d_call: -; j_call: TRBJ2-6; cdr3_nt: TGTGCCAGCTTCGACGGTTTTGAGGGCTCTGGGGCCAACGTCCTGACTTTC; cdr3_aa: CASFDGFEGSGANVLTF
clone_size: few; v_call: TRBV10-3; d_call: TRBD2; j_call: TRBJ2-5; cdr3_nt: TGTGCCATACGAGAGGCGGGAGAGGAGACCCAGTACTTC; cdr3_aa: CAIREAGEETQYF
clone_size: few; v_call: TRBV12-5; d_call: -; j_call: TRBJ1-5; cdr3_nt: TGTGCTAGTGGTTTGGTGAACAACGTCTATAGCAATCAGCCCCAGCATTTT; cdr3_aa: CASGLVNNVYSNQPQHF
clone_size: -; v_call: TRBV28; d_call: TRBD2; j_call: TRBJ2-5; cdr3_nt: TGTGCCAGCAGTCCAGAGCGGGAGTTAGAGACCCAGTACTTC; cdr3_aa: CASSPERELETQYF
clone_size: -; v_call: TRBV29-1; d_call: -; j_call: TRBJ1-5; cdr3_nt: TGCAGCGTTCAATCAGGGATGAATCAGCCCCAGCATTTT; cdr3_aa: CSVQSGMNQPQHF
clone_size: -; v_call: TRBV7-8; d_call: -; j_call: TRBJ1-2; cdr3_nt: TGTGCCAGCAGCTTAGTGTCTGCCGGCTCCAGCTATGGCTACACCTTC; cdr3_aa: CASSLVSAGSSYGYTF
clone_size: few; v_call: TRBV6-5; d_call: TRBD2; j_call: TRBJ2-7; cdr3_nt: TGTGCCAGCAGTTACTCGGCTAGCGGGAGGAAGTACGAGCAGTACTTC; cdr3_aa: CASSYSASGRKYEQYF
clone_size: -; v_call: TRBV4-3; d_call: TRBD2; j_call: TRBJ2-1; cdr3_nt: TGCGCCAGCAGCCAAGATAGAGGGAGGGAACAGTTCTTC; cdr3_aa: CASSQDRGREQFF
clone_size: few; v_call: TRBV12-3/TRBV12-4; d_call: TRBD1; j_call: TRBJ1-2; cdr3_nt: TGTGCCAGCAGCCGACAGGGGGAAAATTATGGCTACACCTTC; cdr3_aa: CASSRQGENYGYTF
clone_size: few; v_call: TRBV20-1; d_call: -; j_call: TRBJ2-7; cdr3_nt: TGCAGTGCTAGATACAAGGCAGGAGTCCACGAGCAGTACTTC; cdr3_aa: CSARYKAGVHEQYF
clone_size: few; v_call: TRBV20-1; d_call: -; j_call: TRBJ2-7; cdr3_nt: TGCAGTGCTTCCAGCCGCGACGAGCAGTACTTC; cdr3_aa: CSASSRDEQYF